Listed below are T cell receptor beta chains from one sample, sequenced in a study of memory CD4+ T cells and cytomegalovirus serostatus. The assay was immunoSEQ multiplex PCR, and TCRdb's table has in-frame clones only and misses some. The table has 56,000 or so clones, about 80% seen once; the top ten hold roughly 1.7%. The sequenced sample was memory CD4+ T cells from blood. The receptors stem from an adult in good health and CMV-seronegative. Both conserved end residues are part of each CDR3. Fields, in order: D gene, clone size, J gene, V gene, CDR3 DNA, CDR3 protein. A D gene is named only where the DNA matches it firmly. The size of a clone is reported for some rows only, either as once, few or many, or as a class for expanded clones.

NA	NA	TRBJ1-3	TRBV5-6	TGTGCCAGCCGGGTCCGGGGGCCTGGAAACACCATATATTTT	CASRVRGPGNTIYF
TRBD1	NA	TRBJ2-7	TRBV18	TGTGCCAGCTCACCGGGAGGACAGGGCTACGAGCAGTACTTC	CASSPGGQGYEQYF
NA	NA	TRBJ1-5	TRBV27	TGTGCCAGCAATATCCGGGGTAGCAATCAGCCCCAGCATTTT	CASNIRGSNQPQHF
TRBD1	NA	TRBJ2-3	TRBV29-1	TGCAGCGTTGAAGTAACCGGGACAGCAGCAGATACGCAGTATTTT	CSVEVTGTAADTQYF
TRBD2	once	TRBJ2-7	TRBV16	TGTGCCAGCAGCCACCGGACTAGCGACGAGCAGTACTTC	CASSHRTSDEQYF
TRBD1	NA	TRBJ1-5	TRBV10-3	TGTGCCATCAGTGAGTCGGGGACAGGTTATAGCAATCAGCCCCAGCATTTT	CAISESGTGYSNQPQHF
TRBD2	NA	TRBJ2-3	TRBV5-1	TGCGCCAGCATACGTAGCGGGGAGGGCACAGATACGCAGTATTTT	CASIRSGEGTDTQYF
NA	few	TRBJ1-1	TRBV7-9	TGTGCCAGCAGCTTAGACTCAGGAGTCAAAGCTTTCTTT	CASSLDSGVKAFF
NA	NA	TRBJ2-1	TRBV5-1	TGCGCCAGCAGCTCAGGGGGGGTAGCGGATGAGCAGTTCTTC	CASSSGGVADEQFF
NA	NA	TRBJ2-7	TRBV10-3	TGTGCCATCAGTGACCGTAATACAGCCCCCAGCTCCTACGAGCAGTACTTC	CAISDRNTAPSSYEQYF
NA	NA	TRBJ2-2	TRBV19	TGTGCCAGTAATCGGCCCTTGACCGGGGAGCTGTTTTTT	CASNRPLTGELFF
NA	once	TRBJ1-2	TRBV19	TGTGCCAGTAGTCTCAGAGGGGATGGCTACACCTTC	CASSLRGDGYTF
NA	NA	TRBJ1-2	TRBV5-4	TGTGCCAGCAGCTTGGTGGGGAACTATGGCTACACCTTC	CASSLVGNYGYTF
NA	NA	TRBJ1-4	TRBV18	TGTGCCAGCTCGATAACTGGACAGTTCCCGTCAACTAATGAAAAACTGTTTTTT	CASSITGQFPSTNEKLFF
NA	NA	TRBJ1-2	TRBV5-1	TGCGCCAGCAGCCAAGAAACAGGGCTTGGCTACACCTTC	CASSQETGLGYTF
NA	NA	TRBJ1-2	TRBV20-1	TGCAGTGCTAGGGGGGACTATGGCTACACCTTC	CSARGDYGYTF
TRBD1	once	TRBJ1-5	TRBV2	TGTGCCAGCAAACCACAGGGGGCTGGGCAGCCCCAGCATTTT	CASKPQGAGQPQHF
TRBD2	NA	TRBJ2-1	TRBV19	TGTGCCAGTAGGGGACTAGGGCGGGATGAGCAGTTCTTC	CASRGLGRDEQFF
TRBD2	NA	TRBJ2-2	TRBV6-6	TGTGCCACTCGCCGGGGGGCGAACACCGGGGAGCTGTTTTTT	CATRRGANTGELFF
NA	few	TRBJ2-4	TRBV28	TGTGCCAGCATCCCTACAGGGGCCAAAAACATTCAGTACTTC	CASIPTGAKNIQYF
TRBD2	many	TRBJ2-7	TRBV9	TGTGCCAGCAGCGTAGAGGGATCGGCTAGCGGTTACGAGCAGTACTTC	CASSVEGSASGYEQYF
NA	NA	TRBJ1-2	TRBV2	TGTGCCAGCAGTGAGGTTGTCGGCTATGGCTACACCTTC	CASSEVVGYGYTF
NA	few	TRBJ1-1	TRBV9	TGTGCCAGCAGGAAGGCAGGCTACATGAACACTGAAGCTTTCTTT	CASRKAGYMNTEAFF
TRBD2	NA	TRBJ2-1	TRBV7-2	TGTGCCAGCAGCCCAGAGGTAGCGGGGGGGAACAATGAGCAGTTCTTC	CASSPEVAGGNNEQFF
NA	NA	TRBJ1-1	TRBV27	TGTGCCAGCAGTTTACTCGGACAGACGAACACTGAAGCTTTCTTT	CASSLLGQTNTEAFF
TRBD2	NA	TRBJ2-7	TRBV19	TGTGCCAGTAGTCAAACTAGCGGGAGCTTCCACGAGCAGTACTTC	CASSQTSGSFHEQYF
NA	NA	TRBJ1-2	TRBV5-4	TGTGCCAGCAGCTTGGCCCCGGAGACAGTCTATGGCTACACCTTC	CASSLAPETVYGYTF
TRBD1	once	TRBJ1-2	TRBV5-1	TGCGCCAGCAGCTTGGAAGGGGGCGGACACCGGGCCTATGGCTACACCTTC	CASSLEGGGHRAYGYTF
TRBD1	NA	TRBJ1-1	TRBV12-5	TGTGCTAGTGGTTTCAAGGACAGGGGACGCATGAACACTGAAGCTTTCTTT	CASGFKDRGRMNTEAFF
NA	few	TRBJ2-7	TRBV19	TGTGCCAGTAGTATAGCCGGCGGCTACGAGCAGTACTTC	CASSIAGGYEQYF
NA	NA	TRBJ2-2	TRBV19	TGTGCCAGTAATAGACTTGACAATAATTTCGGGGAGCTGTTTTTT	CASNRLDNNFGELFF
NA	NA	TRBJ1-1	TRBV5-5	TGTGCCAGCAGCCTCGGACAGATGAACACTGAAGCTTTCTTT	CASSLGQMNTEAFF
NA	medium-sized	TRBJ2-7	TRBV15	TGTGCCACCAGCAGAGGTCGAGGCGGAGACTACGAGCAGTACTTC	CATSRGRGGDYEQYF
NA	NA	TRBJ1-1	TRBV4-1	TGCGCCAGCAGGGCAGTGTTTTGGGGGAACACTGAAGCTTTCTTT	CASRAVFWGNTEAFF
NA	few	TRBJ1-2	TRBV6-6	TGTGCCAGCAGTTACTCGGGCAGTAACTATGGCTACACCTTC	CASSYSGSNYGYTF
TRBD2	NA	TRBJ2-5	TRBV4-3	TGCGCCAGCAGCCTTGGACTAGGCTTAGGAGAGACCCAGTACTTC	CASSLGLGLGETQYF
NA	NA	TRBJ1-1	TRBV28	TGTGCCAGCAGTCCCCCCGGGGTTCGGACTGAAGCTTTCTTT	CASSPPGVRTEAFF
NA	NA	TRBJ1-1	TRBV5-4	TGTGCCAGCAGCTTGGTTGTGGGCACTGAAGCTTTCTTT	CASSLVVGTEAFF
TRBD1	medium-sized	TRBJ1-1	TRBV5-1	TGCGCCAGCAGCGCCGAGGGGGCGCGGGCTTTCTTT	CASSAEGARAFF
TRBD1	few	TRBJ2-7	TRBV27	TGTGCCAGCAATGGACAGGGGGGGATACGGACCTACGAGCAGTACTTC	CASNGQGGIRTYEQYF
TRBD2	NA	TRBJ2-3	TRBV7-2	TGTGCCAGCAGCTCCCCCCCGGGGACTTCGGGAGGTACAGATACGCAGTATTTT	CASSSPPGTSGGTDTQYF
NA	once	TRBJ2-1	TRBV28	TGTGCCAGCAGTTTATTGGGGGGCGCGAATGAGCAGTTCTTC	CASSLLGGANEQFF
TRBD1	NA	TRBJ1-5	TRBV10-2	TGCGCCAGCAGGGATATGGGACAGGGAGTCAATCAGCCCCAGCATTTT	CASRDMGQGVNQPQHF
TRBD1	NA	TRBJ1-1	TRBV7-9	TGTGCCAGCAGCTTAACGACAGGGGGGTCTTTCTTT	CASSLTTGGSFF
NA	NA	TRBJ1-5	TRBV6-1	TGTGCCAGCAGTGAAACCTTAGGACGGGGGTTAGTCGGCAATCAGCCCCAGCATTTT	CASSETLGRGLVGNQPQHF
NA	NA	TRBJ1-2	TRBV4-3	TGCGCCAGCAGCCAAGATGGAGTAGCGGACTATGGCTACACCTTC	CASSQDGVADYGYTF
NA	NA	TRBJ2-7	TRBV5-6	TGTGCCAGCAGCTTACTTACGGACGCGATGCCCTACGAGCAGTACTTC	CASSLLTDAMPYEQYF
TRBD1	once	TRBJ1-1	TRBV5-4	TGTGCCAGCAGCGGGCCCGGGACAGGGAAATTTAACACTGAAGCTTTCTTT	CASSGPGTGKFNTEAFF
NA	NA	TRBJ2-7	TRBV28	TGTGCCAGTCAGGGACAATTCTACGAGCAGTACTTC	CASQGQFYEQYF
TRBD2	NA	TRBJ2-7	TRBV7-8	TGTGCCAGCAGCCGACTAGCGGATTACGAGCAGTACTTC	CASSRLADYEQYF
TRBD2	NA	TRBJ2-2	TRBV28	TGTGCCAGCAGTCTAGGACTAGCGGGGGTAGTCGGGGAGCTGTTTTTT	CASSLGLAGVVGELFF
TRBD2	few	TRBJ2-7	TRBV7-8	TGTGCCAGCAGCTTCGGCGAAGCGGGGGTGACCTACGAGCAGTACTTC	CASSFGEAGVTYEQYF
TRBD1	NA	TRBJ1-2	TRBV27	TGTGCCAGCAGGAGGGTTCCCGGGACAGGGGGCGGCTACACCTTC	CASRRVPGTGGGYTF
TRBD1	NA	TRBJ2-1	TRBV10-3	TGTGCCATCAGTTCATCTCCCCGACAGGGTCCAAACTACAATGAGCAGTTCTTC	CAISSSPRQGPNYNEQFF
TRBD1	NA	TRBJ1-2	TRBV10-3	TGTGCCATCAACGAGGGGGCGGGTGGCTACACCTTC	CAINEGAGGYTF
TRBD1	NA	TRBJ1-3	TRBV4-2	TGTGCCAGCAGCCAAGTGACAGGGGCCGGAAACACCATATATTTT	CASSQVTGAGNTIYF
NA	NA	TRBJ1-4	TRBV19	TGTGCCAGTAGTCAGGGCCTCGCTGAAAAACTGTTTTTT	CASSQGLAEKLFF
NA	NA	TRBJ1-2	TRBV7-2	TGTGCCAGCAGCTCCGGGACGCCAACTAACTATGGCTACACCTTC	CASSSGTPTNYGYTF
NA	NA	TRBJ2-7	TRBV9	TGTGCCAGCAGCGTAGATTTAGGGTCCTACGAGCAGTACTTC	CASSVDLGSYEQYF
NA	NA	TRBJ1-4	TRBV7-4	TGTGCCAGCAGTCGCCAAGGGGGTAGCGGTGAAAAACTGTTTTTT	CASSRQGGSGEKLFF